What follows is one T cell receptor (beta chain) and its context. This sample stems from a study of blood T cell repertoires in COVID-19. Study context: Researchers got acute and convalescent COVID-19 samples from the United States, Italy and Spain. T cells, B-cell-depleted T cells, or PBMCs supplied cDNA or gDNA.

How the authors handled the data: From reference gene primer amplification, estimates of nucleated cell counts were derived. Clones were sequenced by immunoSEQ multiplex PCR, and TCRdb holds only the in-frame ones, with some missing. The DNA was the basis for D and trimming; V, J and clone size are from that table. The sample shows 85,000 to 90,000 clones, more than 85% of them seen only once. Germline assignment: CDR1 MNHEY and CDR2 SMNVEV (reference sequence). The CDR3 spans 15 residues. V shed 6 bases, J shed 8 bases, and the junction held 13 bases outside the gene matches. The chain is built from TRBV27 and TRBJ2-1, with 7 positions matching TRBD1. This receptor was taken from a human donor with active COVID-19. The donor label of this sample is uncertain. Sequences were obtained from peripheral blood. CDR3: CASRKLNRGPYEQFF. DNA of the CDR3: TGTGCCAGCAGGAAGCTGAACAGGGGTCCTTATGAGCAGTTCTTC.